Listed here is a single TCR beta chain. Its specificity is unknown. This record belongs to a study of OX40 agonist ivuxolimab in advanced cancers. Study-wide context: Age averaged around 60 years (range about 20 to 79), and 82.7% were male.

CDR1 and CDR2 from the germline V gene are MGHRA and YSYEKL. The CDR3 is 15 residues long. Between the trimmed V and J ends, which lost 1 base and 3 bases, there was a span of 10 bases. Findings of the study overall: On average, a greater number of expanded clones characterised CD8+ T cells relative to CD4+.

Produced via immunoSEQ multiplex PCR; TCRdb's table is partial and in-frame only. The sample carries approximately 47,000 clones, approximately 91% recorded once. The J gene is TRBJ1-5, the V gene TRBV4-1, with D possibly matching TRBD1 (5 bases). This sample comprised CD4+ or CD8+ T cells sorted from blood, obtained in a trial of the OX40 agonist ivuxolimab. The origin of this receptor is an adult with an advanced solid tumor such as melanoma, head and neck, liver or kidney cancer. The CDR3 is CASSQGLDTNQPQHF. The CDR3 DNA sequence: TGCGCCAGCAGCCAAGGATTGGACACCAATCAGCCCCAGCATTTT.